This T cell receptor beta chain was found in a study of beta chain features in type 1 diabetes. Study conclusions and caveats: For Type 1 diabetes patients, all four CD4+ subsets carried TCRB CDR3s that were moderately but significantly shorter. Shorter templates might be favored by PCR, equally in patients and controls.

cDNA synthesis used the whole RNA isolate, giving expressed TCRB sequences. Sequencing used immunoSEQ multiplex PCR; TCRdb keeps in-frame clones, though not all of them. The sample lists 130,000 or so clones, around 8.8% occurring once. This clone was counted between two and nine times. The antigen is undetermined. Germline CDR1 and CDR2: SGHAT and FQNNGV. V gave up 2 bases and J gave up 5 bases; unmatched junction bases: 2. The CDR3 consists of 13 residues. Sorted cells reached over 95% purity in every population. The rearrangement uses TRBV11-2 and TRBJ2-5, with TRBD1 matching over 7 bases. Sequencing was carried out using central memory CD4+ T cells from blood. The sequence derives from a man aged 25-45 years with type 1 diabetes. The CDR3 DNA reads TGTGCCAGCAGCTTAAGGGGGCTGGAGACCCAGTACTTC. This translates into CASSLRGLETQYF.